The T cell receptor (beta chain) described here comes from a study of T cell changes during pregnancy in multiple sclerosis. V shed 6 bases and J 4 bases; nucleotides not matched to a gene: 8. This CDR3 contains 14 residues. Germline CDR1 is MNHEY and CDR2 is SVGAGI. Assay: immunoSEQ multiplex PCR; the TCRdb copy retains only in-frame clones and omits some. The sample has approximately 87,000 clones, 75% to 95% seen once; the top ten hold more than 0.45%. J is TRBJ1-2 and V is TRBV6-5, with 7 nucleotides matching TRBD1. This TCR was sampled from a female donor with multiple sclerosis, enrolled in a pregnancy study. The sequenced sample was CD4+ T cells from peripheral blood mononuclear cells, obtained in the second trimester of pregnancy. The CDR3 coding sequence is TGTGCCAGCAGACGGGGGGGACAGCGCTATGGCTACACCTTC. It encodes CASRRGGQRYGYTF.